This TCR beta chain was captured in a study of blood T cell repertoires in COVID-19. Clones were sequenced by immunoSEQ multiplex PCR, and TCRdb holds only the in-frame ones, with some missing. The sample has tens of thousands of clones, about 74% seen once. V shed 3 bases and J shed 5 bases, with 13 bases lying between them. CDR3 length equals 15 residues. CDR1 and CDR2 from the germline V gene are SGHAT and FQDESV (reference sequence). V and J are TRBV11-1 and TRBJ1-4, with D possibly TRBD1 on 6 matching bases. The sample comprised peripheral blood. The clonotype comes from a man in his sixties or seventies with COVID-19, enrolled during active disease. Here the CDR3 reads CASSFDRNANEKLFF. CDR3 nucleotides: TGTGCCAGCAGCTTTGACAGGAACGCAAATGAAAAACTGTTTTTT.